This is a list of T cell receptor beta chains from one sample in a study of blood T cells in healthy people across ages. Using its own MiXCR run on the 5' RACE reads, TCRdb lists one record per CDR3 protein. The table includes roughly 640,000 distinct CDR3 sequences, roughly 30% detected once. Sequenced input: blood. These receptors were obtained from an elderly woman in good health. The CDR3 runs from the conserved cysteine through the conserved F or W. Fields, in order: D gene, J gene, clone size, V gene, CDR3 protein, CDR3 DNA. The D gene is left open where the match is weak. The listing skips clone size in some rows; elsewhere it reads once, few, many or a size class.

D: -
J: TRBJ2-1
size: -
V: TRBV6-1
CDR3: CASSEPNGQFF
DNA: TGTGCCAGCAGTGAACCCAATGGGCAGTTCTTC

D: TRBD1
J: TRBJ1-2
size: -
V: TRBV20-1
CDR3: CSAHGQGGNTNGYTF
DNA: TGCAGTGCTCACGGACAGGGAGGTAATACGAATGGCTACACCTTC

D: TRBD1
J: TRBJ2-1
size: -
V: TRBV5-1
CDR3: CARAGGEQFF
DNA: TGCGCCCGGGCAGGGGGCGAGCAGTTCTTC

D: TRBD1
J: TRBJ2-3
size: many
V: TRBV7-2
CDR3: CASSSRRRGGLADTQYF
DNA: TGTGCCAGCAGCTCTCGGCGCAGAGGGGGCCTTGCAGATACGCAGTATTTT

D: -
J: TRBJ2-1
size: many
V: TRBV15
CDR3: CATSRQLRERSSYNEQFF
DNA: TGTGCCACCAGCAGACAACTAAGGGAGCGTAGCTCCTACAATGAGCAGTTCTTC

D: -
J: TRBJ2-1
size: many
V: TRBV20-1
CDR3: CSARGAALSSYNEQFF
DNA: TGCAGTGCTAGAGGGGCGGCCTTAAGCTCCTACAATGAGCAGTTCTTC

D: -
J: TRBJ1-6
size: many
V: TRBV9
CDR3: CASSVGRLSSYNSPLHF
DNA: TGTGCCAGCAGCGTGGGGCGGCTAAGCTCCTATAATTCACCCCTCCACTTT

D: -
J: TRBJ1-2
size: few
V: TRBV30
CDR3: CAWSWQEIYGYTF
DNA: TGTGCCTGGAGTTGGCAGGAGATCTATGGCTACACCTTC

D: TRBD1
J: TRBJ2-5
size: -
V: TRBV27
CDR3: CASQKGQGWETQYF
DNA: TGTGCCAGCCAGAAGGGACAGGGATGGGAGACCCAGTACTTC

D: -
J: TRBJ2-3
size: many
V: TRBV7-2
CDR3: CASSLETSTDTQYF
DNA: TGTGCCAGCAGCTTGGAGACTAGCACAGATACGCAGTATTTT

D: TRBD1
J: TRBJ1-4
size: -
V: TRBV5-6
CDR3: CASSRYRGAGEKLFF
DNA: TGTGCCAGCAGCCGATACAGGGGGGCCGGCGAAAAACTGTTTTTT

D: TRBD2
J: TRBJ2-4
size: -
V: TRBV3-1
CDR3: CASRDTSGLAKNIQYF
DNA: TGTGCCAGCAGAGATACTAGCGGCCTAGCCAAAAACATTCAGTACTTC

D: -
J: TRBJ1-2
size: many
V: TRBV7-9
CDR3: CASSLDRGGVVANYGYTF
DNA: TGTGCCAGCAGCTTGGATCGCGGGGGCGTAGTGGCTAACTATGGCTACACCTTC

D: TRBD1
J: TRBJ2-7
size: many
V: TRBV6-6
CDR3: CASRLGTGGSYEQYF
DNA: TGTGCCAGCAGACTGGGGACAGGGGGTTCCTACGAGCAGTACTTC

D: TRBD2
J: TRBJ2-2
size: many
V: TRBV9
CDR3: CASSVPSGSHNTGELFF
DNA: TGTGCCAGCAGCGTCCCAAGCGGGAGCCACAACACCGGGGAGCTGTTTTTT

D: TRBD1
J: TRBJ2-1
size: many
V: TRBV12-3/TRBV12-4
CDR3: CASSAKGTGTKQFF
DNA: TGTGCCAGCAGTGCGAAAGGGACAGGTACAAAGCAGTTCTTC